The clone carrying this T cell receptor (beta chain) appeared a single time. This record comes from a study of blood T cell repertoires in COVID-19. In the study overall: Spain, Italy and the United States supplied samples that represented acute and convalescent COVID-19. T cells, B-cell-depleted T cells, or PBMCs supplied cDNA or gDNA.

Original analysis: The authors estimated nucleated cell counts from reference gene primer amplification. The method was immunoSEQ multiplex PCR; TCRdb's version includes in-frame clones alone and lacks a portion of them. V and J calls and clone size are copied from that table; D and trimming were computed from the DNA. The sample has about 240,000 clones, roughly 83% seen once. With V trimmed by 2 bases and J by 3 bases, 4 bases remained unmatched. Germline V gives CDR1 GTSNPN, CDR2 SVGIG (reference sequence). This CDR3 has 14 amino acids. The clonotype originates from a woman older than 75 with acute or convalescent COVID-19. Sequencing was performed on peripheral blood. The chain combines TRBV30 with TRBJ1-5; 7 bases fit TRBD1. The CDR3 reads CAWSRDSYNQPQHF. The CDR3 nucleotides read TGTGCCTGGAGTAGGGACAGCTACAATCAGCCCCAGCATTTT. Full variable domain (remainder filled in from reference TRBV30 and TRBJ1-5): SQTIHQWPATLVQPVGSPLSLECTVEGTSNPNLYWYRQAAGRGLQLLFYSVGIGQISSEVPQNLSASRPQDRQFILSSKKLLLSDSGFYLCAWSRDSYNQPQHFGDGTRLSIL.